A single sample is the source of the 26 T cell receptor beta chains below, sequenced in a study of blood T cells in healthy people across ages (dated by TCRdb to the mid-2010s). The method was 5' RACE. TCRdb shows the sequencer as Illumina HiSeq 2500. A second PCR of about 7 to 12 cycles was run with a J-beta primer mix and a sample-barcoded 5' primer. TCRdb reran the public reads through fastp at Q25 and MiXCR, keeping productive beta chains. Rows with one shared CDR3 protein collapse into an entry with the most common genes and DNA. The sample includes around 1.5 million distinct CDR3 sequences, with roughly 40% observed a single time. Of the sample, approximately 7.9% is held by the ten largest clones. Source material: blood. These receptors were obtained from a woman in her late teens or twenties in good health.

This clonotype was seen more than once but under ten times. CDR3 protein: CASSFRLTSGSGEQFF. The CDR3 DNA follows: TGCGCCAGCAGCTTCCGCCTGACTAGCGGGAGCGGTGAGCAGTTCTTC. The chain recombines TRBV5-1 with TRBJ2-1; TRBD2 matches at 12 bases. The germline V gene encodes CDR1 SGHRS and CDR2 YFSETQ. CDR3 length equals 16 residues. The V segment lost 2 bases and the J segment 9 bases; nucleotides outside the gene matches: 9.

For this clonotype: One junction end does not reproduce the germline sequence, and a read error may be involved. The CDR3 region has the DNA TGTGCCTTCAGTGCCGACGGGGGCTATGGCTACACCTTC. Its protein product is CAFSADGGYGYTF. V and J are TRBV10-3 and TRBJ1-2; the D gene is possibly TRBD1 (5 bases). Germline V gene lookup returns CDR1 ENHRY and CDR2 SYGVKD. The CDR3 is 13 residues long.

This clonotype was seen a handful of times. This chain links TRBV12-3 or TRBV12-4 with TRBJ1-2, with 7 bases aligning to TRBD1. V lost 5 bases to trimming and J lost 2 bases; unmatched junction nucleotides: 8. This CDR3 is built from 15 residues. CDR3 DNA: TGTGCCAGCAGTAATGGACAGGTTCCAAACTATGGCTACACCTTC. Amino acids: CASSNGQVPNYGYTF.

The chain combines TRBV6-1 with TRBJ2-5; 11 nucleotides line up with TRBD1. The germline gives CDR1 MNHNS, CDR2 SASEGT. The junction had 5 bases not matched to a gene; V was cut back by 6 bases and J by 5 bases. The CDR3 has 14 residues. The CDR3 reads CASRGQGVFETQYF. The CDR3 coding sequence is TGTGCCAGCAGGGGACAGGGGGTGTTTGAGACCCAGTACTTC.

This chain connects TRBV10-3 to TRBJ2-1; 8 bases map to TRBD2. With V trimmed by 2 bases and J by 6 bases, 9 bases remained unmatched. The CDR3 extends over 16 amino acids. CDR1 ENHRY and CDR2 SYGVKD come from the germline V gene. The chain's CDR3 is CAISEPGTSPFNEQFF. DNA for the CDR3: TGTGCCATCAGTGAGCCGGGGACTAGTCCATTCAATGAGCAGTTCTTC.

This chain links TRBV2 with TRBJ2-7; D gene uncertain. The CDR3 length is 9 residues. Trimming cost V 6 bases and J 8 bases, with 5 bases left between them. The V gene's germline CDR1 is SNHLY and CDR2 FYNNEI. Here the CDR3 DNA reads TGTGCCAGCAGAGACCAGCAGTACTTC. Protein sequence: CASRDQQYF. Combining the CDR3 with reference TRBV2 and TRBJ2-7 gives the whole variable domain EPEVTQTPSHQVTQMGQEVILRCVPISNHLYFYWYRQILGQKVEFLVSFYNNEISEKSEIFDDQFSVERPDGSNFTLKIRSTKLEDSAMYFCASRDQQYFGPGTRLTVT.

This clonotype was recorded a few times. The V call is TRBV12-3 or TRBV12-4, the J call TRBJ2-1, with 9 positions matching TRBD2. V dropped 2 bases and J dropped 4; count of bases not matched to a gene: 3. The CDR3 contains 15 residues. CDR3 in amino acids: CASSLIAGAYNEQFF. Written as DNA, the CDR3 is TGTGCCAGCAGTTTAATAGCGGGGGCTTACAATGAGCAGTTCTTC.

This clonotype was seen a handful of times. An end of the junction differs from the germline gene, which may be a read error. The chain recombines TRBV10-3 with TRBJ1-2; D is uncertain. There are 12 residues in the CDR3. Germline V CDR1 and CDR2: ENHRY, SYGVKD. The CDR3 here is CATSGDLYGYTF. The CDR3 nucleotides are TGTGCCACCAGTGGTGACCTCTATGGCTACACCTTC.

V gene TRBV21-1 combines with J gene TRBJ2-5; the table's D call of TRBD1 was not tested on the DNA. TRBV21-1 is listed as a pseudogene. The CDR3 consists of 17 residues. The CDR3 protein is CASSKTTGRGHQETQYF. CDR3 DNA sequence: TGTGCCAGCAGCAAAACCACAGGGCGGGGGCACCAAGAGACCCAGTACTTC.

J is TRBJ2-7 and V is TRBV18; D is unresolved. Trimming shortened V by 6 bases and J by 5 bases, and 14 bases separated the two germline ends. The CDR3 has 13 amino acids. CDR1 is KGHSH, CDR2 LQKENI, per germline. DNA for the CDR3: TGTGCCAGCTCGGGCCTACTGGGGAACGAGCAGTACTTC. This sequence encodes CASSGLLGNEQYF. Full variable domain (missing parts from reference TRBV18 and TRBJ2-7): NAGVMQNPRHLVRRRGQEARLRCSPMKGHSHVYWYRQLPEEGLKFMVYLQKENIIDESGMPKERFSAEFPKEGPSILRIQQVVRGDSAAYFCASSGLLGNEQYFGPGTRLTVT.

The CDR3 nucleotides are TGTGCCAGCAGTTCGGGACAGGGGAGACCAGGGAGACTGTTTTTT. Protein product: CASSSGQGRPGRLFF. The chain employs TRBV12-3 or TRBV12-4 and TRBJ1-4; 10 positions agree with TRBD1. Trimming removed 4 bases from V and 13 bases from J; junction bases left unmatched: 12. CDR3 size: 15 residues.

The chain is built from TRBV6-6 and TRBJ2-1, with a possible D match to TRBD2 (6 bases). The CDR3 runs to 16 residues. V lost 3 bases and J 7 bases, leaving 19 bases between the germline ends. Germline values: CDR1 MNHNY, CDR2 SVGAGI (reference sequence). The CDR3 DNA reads TGTGCCAGCAGTTATTTCTACGGGAGTGCGGGGAATGAGCAGTTCTTC. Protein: CASSYFYGSAGNEQFF.

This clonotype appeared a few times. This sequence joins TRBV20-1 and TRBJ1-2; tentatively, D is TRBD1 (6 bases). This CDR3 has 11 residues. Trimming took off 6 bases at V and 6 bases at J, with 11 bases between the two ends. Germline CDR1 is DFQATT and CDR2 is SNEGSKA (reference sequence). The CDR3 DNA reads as TGCAGTGCGAAACAGGGAAATGGCTACACCTTC. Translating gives CSAKQGNGYTF.

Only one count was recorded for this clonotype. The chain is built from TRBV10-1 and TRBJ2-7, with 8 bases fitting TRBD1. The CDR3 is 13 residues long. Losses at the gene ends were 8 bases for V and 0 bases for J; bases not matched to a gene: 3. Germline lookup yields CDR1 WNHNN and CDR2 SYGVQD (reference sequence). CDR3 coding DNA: TGCGCCAGCGGGGGACAGGTCTCCTACGAGCAGTACTTC. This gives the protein CASGGQVSYEQYF.

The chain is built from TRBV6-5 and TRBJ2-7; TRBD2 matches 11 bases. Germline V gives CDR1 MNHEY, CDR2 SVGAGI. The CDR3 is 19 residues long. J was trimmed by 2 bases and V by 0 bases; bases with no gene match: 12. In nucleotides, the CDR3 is TGTGCCAGCAGTTACTCACCCCCGGGACTAGCGGCGAAAACCTACGAGCAGTACTTC. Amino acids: CASSYSPPGLAAKTYEQYF.

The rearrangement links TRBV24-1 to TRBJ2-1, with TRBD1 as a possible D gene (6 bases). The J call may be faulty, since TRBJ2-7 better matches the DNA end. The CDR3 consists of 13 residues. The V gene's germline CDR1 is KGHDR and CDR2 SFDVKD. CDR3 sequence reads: CATRGTGNNEQYF. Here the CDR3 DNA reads TGTGCCACCAGGGGAACAGGGAACAATGAGCAGTACTTC.

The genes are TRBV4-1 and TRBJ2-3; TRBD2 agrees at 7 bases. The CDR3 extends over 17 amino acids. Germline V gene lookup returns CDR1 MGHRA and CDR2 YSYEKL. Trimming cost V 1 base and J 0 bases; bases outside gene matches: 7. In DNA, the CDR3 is TGCGCCAGCAGCCAAGGACTAGCTGAGACTAGCACAGATACGCAGTATTTT. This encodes CASSQGLAETSTDTQYF.

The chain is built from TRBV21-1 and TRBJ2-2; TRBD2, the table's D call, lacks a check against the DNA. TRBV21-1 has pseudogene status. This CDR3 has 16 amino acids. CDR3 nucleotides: TGTGCCAGCAGCCCATTACGGGCCCTTAAGGCCGGGGAGCTGTTTTTT. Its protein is CASSPLRALKAGELFF.

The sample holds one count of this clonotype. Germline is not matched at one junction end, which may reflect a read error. The CDR3 region has the DNA TGTGCCAGCAGCCCGGACCGGGGAACCGGGGCCAACGTCCCGACTTTC. Translating gives CASSPDRGTGANVPTF. The chain combines TRBV9 with TRBJ2-6; D might be TRBD1 or TRBD2, each matching 5 bases. The CDR3 runs to 16 residues. From germline, CDR1 is SGDLS and CDR2 YYNGEE.

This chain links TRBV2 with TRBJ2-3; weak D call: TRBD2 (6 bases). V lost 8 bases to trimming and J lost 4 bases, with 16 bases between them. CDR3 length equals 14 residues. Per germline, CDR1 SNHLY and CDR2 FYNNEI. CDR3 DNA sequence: TGTGCCAGCGGGGGGTTTACAGCCCCAGATACGCAGTATTTT. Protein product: CASGGFTAPDTQYF.

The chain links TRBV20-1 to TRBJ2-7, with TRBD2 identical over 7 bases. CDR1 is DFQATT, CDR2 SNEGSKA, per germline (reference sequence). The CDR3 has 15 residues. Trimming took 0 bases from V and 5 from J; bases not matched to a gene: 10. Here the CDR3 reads CSARDIGRESDEQYF. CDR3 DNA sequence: TGCAGTGCTAGAGATATCGGGCGGGAGAGCGACGAGCAGTACTTC.

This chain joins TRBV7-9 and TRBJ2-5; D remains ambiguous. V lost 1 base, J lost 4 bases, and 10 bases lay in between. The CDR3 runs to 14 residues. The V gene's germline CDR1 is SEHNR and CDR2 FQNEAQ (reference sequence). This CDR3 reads CASSLGVEGETQYF. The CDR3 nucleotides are TGTGCCAGCAGCTTAGGGGTGGAAGGAGAGACCCAGTACTTC.

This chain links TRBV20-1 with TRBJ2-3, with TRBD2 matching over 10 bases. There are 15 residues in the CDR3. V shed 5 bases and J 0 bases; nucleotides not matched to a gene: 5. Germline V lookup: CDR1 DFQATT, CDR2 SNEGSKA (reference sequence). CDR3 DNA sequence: TGCAGTGCTTCCGAGCGGGGGGGCAGCACAGATACGCAGTATTTT. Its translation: CSASERGGSTDTQYF.

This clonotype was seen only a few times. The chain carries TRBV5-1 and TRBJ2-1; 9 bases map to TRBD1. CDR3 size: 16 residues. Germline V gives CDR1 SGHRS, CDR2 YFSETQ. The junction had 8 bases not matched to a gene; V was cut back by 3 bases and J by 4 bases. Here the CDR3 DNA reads TGCGCCAGCAGCTGGGGGACAGGGCTTCGGTACAATGAGCAGTTCTTC. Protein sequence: CASSWGTGLRYNEQFF.

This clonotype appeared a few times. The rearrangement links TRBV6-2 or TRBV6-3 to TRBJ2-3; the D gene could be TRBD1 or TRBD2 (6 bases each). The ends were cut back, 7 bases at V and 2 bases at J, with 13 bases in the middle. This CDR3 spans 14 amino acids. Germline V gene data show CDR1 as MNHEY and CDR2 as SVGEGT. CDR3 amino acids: CASTQRGATDTQYF. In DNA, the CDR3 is TGTGCCAGCACGCAGAGGGGGGCCACAGATACGCAGTATTTT.

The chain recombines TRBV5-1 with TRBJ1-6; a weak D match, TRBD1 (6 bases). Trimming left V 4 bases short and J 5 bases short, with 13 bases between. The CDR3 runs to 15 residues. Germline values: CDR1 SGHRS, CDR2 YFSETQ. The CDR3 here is CASSPWDTNNSPLHF. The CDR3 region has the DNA TGCGCCAGCAGCCCGTGGGACACCAATAATTCACCCCTCCACTTT.